Following are 28 T cell receptor beta chains from one sample sequenced in a study of blood T cell repertoires in COVID-19. The repertoire was sequenced with immunoSEQ multiplex PCR; TCRdb's copy has only in-frame clones and lacks some. Of about 260,000 clones listed, 85% are singletons. Sample: peripheral blood. These receptors were taken from a human donor in a cohort sampled during active COVID-19.

The V gene is TRBV7-2, the J gene TRBJ2-1; tentatively, D is TRBD2 (6 bases). Germline CDR1 and CDR2: SGHTA and FQGNSA. This CDR3 is 13 amino acids long. Trimming took 4 bases from V and 10 from J, leaving 14 bases between them. CDR3 bases: TGTGCCAGCAGCTCCTTAGGAGGGAGAGAGCAGTTCTTC. Encoded protein: CASSSLGGREQFF.

V and J are TRBV7-3 and TRBJ2-7; 7 nucleotides match TRBD1. J gave up 0 bases and V 5 bases, and 7 bases lay outside the gene matches. CDR1 is SGHTA and CDR2 is FQGTGA in the germline V gene. This CDR3 spans 15 amino acids. The DNA for the CDR3 is TGTGCCAGCAGCGTCGGGACAGCCGGCTCCTACGAGCAGTACTTC. It is translated as CASSVGTAGSYEQYF.

The rearrangement uses TRBV21-1 and TRBJ1-2; TRBD1 reflects the table's D call only, with no check against the DNA. TRBV21-1 corresponds to a pseudogene. This CDR3 comprises 16 residues. As DNA, the CDR3 is TGTGCCAGCAGCAGGGAAGGGGGTGGCGGAAACTATGGCTACACCTTC. Protein sequence: CASSREGGGGNYGYTF.

V gene TRBV5-1 combines with J gene TRBJ2-1; 9 nucleotides agree with TRBD1. The CDR3 consists of 15 residues. Germline CDR1 is SGHRS and CDR2 is YFSETQ. V gave up 3 bases and J gave up 8 bases; unmatched junction bases: 9. Here the CDR3 DNA reads TGCGCCAGCAGCTCAGCAACAGGGGGCAGGGATGAGCAGTTCTTC. Protein product: CASSSATGGRDEQFF.

V gene TRBV28 combines with J gene TRBJ2-1; 8 nucleotides align to TRBD2. V lost 2 bases and J lost 8; bases outside the gene matches: 20. Germline CDR1 is MDHEN and CDR2 is SYDVKM. The CDR3 spans 19 residues. CDR3 in DNA: TGTGCCAGCAGTTTAATTGTGGGGACTAGGAGGATAGGTGGCGATGAGCAGTTCTTC. Its translation: CASSLIVGTRRIGGDEQFF. Combining the CDR3 with reference TRBV28 and TRBJ2-1 gives the whole variable domain DVKVTQSSRYLVKRTGEKVFLECVQDMDHENMFWYRQDPGLGLRLIYFSYDVKMKEKGDIPEGYSVSREKKERFSLILESASTNQTSMYLCASSLIVGTRRIGGDEQFFGPGTRLTVL.

The rearrangement uses TRBV9 and TRBJ2-4; D may be TRBD2 (5 bases). The V end was cut by 0 bases, the J end by 4 bases, with 11 bases between. The CDR3 runs 15 residues. Germline CDR1 and CDR2: SGDLS and YYNGEE. DNA of the CDR3: TGTGCCAGCAGCGTAGGGCTAGCATCAAAAAACATTCAGTACTTC. Translating it yields CASSVGLASKNIQYF.

This clone was observed a single time. The rearrangement links TRBV7-2 to TRBJ2-3, with TRBD1 identical over 9 bases. V shed 3 bases, J shed 2 bases, and the junction held 3 bases outside the gene matches. This CDR3 comprises 15 residues. The V gene's germline CDR1 is SGHTA and CDR2 FQGNSA. The CDR3 DNA follows: TGTGCCAGCAGCTTTGGGACAGGGACCACAGATACGCAGTATTTT. This gives the protein CASSFGTGTTDTQYF.

This chain uses TRBV18 with TRBJ2-5, with TRBD1 identical over 7 bases. Germline CDR1 and CDR2: KGHSH and LQKENI. Trimming removed 6 bases from V and 5 bases from J; junction bases left unmatched: 6. This CDR3 contains 13 residues. Written as DNA, the CDR3 is TGTGCCAGCTCTCTCGACAGGGTCGAGACCCAGTACTTC. Its protein product is CASSLDRVETQYF. Full variable domain (missing parts from reference TRBV18 and TRBJ2-5): NAGVMQNPRHLVRRRGQEARLRCSPMKGHSHVYWYRQLPEEGLKFMVYLQKENIIDESGMPKERFSAEFPKEGPSILRIQQVVRGDSAAYFCASSLDRVETQYFGPGTRLLVL.

This clone has a handful of counts. This chain connects TRBV3-1 (or the pseudogene TRBV3-2) to TRBJ2-7, with 10 bases identical to TRBD2. Looked up from germline, CDR1 is LGHDT and CDR2 is YNNKEL (reference sequence). Trimming took 5 bases from V and 1 from J; bases not matched to a gene: 11. The length of the CDR3 is 17 residues. CDR3 amino acids: CASSGGSGRLRSYEQYF. In DNA form, the CDR3 reads TGTGCCAGCAGCGGGGGTAGCGGGAGGCTCCGGTCCTACGAGCAGTACTTC.

V and J are TRBV4-2 and TRBJ2-2; unclear D gene. Germline V lookup: CDR1 LGHNA, CDR2 YNFKEQ. The CDR3 spans 14 residues. V lost 4 bases and J 6 bases, leaving 12 bases between the germline ends. The DNA for the CDR3 is TGTGCCAGCAGCCCGGTAGAGCGAGCCGGGGAGCTGTTTTTT. Translated: CASSPVERAGELFF.

This clone has a single count. The chain couples TRBV27 to TRBJ1-1; 9 bases match TRBD1. V shed 5 bases, J shed 2 bases, and the junction held 6 bases outside the gene matches. The CDR3 covers 15 residues. Germline lookup yields CDR1 MNHEY and CDR2 SMNVEV (reference sequence). The chain's CDR3 is CASSNPGQGNTEAFF. For the CDR3, the DNA is TGTGCCAGCAGTAATCCGGGACAGGGAAACACTGAAGCTTTCTTT.

The chain uses TRBV7-6 and TRBJ2-3; tentatively, D is TRBD2 (5 bases). The V gene's germline CDR1 is SGHVS and CDR2 FNYEAQ. V dropped 1 base and J dropped 7 bases, with 12 bases sitting between them. The CDR3 runs 14 residues. CDR3 amino acids: CASSLERPVNTQYF. For the CDR3, the DNA is TGTGCCAGCAGCTTAGAGCGGCCCGTGAATACGCAGTATTTT.

The rearrangement links TRBV7-2 to TRBJ2-5, with D possibly being TRBD2 (6 bases). Germline V gene lookup returns CDR1 SGHTA and CDR2 FQGNSA. This CDR3 region has 14 residues. Trimming removed 5 bases at V and 1 base at J, with 11 bases between. The CDR3 loop is CASSVGGGQETQYF. CDR3 sequence (DNA): TGTGCCAGCAGCGTCGGGGGAGGCCAAGAGACCCAGTACTTC.

The V gene is TRBV28, the J gene TRBJ1-2; TRBD1 is a possible D gene (5 bases). The CDR3 covers 14 residues. The germline V gene encodes CDR1 MDHEN and CDR2 SYDVKM. V was trimmed by 6 bases and J by 3 bases, leaving 14 bases between them. This CDR3 is CASSRGTEYYGYTF. The CDR3 DNA follows: TGTGCCAGCAGCCGGGGGACGGAGTACTATGGCTACACCTTC.

The chain couples TRBV7-8 to TRBJ2-5; a weak D match, TRBD1 (6 bases). Between the trimmed V and J ends, which lost 5 bases and 2 bases, there was a span of 12 bases. CDR1 and CDR2 from the germline V gene are SGHVS and FQNEAQ. This CDR3 has 14 residues. CDR3 DNA sequence: TGTGCCAGCAGCCCGGGGACAAGTCAAGAGACCCAGTACTTC. Protein product: CASSPGTSQETQYF.

V is TRBV13 and J is TRBJ2-6; possibly TRBD1 for D (6 bases). The CDR3 sequence is 17 residues long. V lost 0 bases, J lost 1 base, and 10 bases lay in between. Germline V lookup: CDR1 PRHDT, CDR2 FYEKMQ (reference sequence). CDR3 bases: TGTGCCAGCAGCTTAGGGCAGGGGCTGTCTGGGGCCAACGTCCTGACTTTC. Its translation: CASSLGQGLSGANVLTF.

The J gene is TRBJ2-5, the V gene TRBV2; unclear D gene. Between the trimmed V and J ends, which lost 3 bases and 5 bases, there was a span of 10 bases. This CDR3 has 13 amino acids. From germline, CDR1 is SNHLY and CDR2 FYNNEI. For the CDR3, the DNA is TGTGCCAGCAGTGAGCACAGCTGGGAGACCCAGTACTTC. Protein product: CASSEHSWETQYF.

CDR3 DNA: TGTGCCAGCAGCCATTTCGCAGGGCGGGATGGAGGAAACATTCAGTACTTC. It encodes CASSHFAGRDGGNIQYF. This chain uses TRBV4-2 with TRBJ2-4, with D maybe TRBD2 (6 bases). This CDR3 has 17 residues. Germline CDR1 and CDR2: LGHNA and YNFKEQ. V lost 3 bases to trimming and J lost 6 bases, with 21 bases between them.

The chain employs TRBV3-1 (or the pseudogene TRBV3-2) and TRBJ1-2, with TRBD1 identical over 7 bases. This CDR3 has 16 amino acids. V lost 1 base and J lost 4; bases outside the gene matches: 9. CDR1 is LGHDT, CDR2 YNNKEL, per germline (reference sequence). CDR3 sequence (DNA): TGTGCCAGCAGCCAAGGGCCCCAACAGGGGTTCTATGGCTACACCTTC. Residues: CASSQGPQQGFYGYTF.

This chain connects TRBV29-1 to TRBJ2-1; TRBD2 matches 9 bases. From germline, CDR1 is SQVTM and CDR2 ANQGSEA. V dropped 1 base and J dropped 6; count of bases not matched to a gene: 4. The CDR3 totals 14 residues. The CDR3 DNA follows: TGCAGCGTTGAAGGGACTAGCGCGACCAATGAGCAGTTCTTC. It encodes CSVEGTSATNEQFF.

The CDR3 DNA is TGTGCTAGCTACGCGGGGGCCTCCGGGGAGCTGTTTTTT. Translation gives CASYAGASGELFF. The chain joins TRBV12-5 to TRBJ2-2, with D maybe TRBD2 (7 bases). Trimming left V 9 bases short and J 6 bases short, with 14 bases between. Germline V CDR1 and CDR2: LGHNT, FRNRAP. This CDR3 contains 13 residues.

V gene TRBV30 combines with J gene TRBJ1-2, with D tentatively TRBD1 (6 bases). Looked up from germline, CDR1 is GTSNPN and CDR2 is SVGIG (reference sequence). The CDR3 runs 13 residues. The V end lost 3 bases, the J end lost 4 bases, and 12 bases lay between the germline ends. In nucleotides, the CDR3 is TGTGCCTGGAGACAGGGAACCTTCTATGGCTACACCTTC. Amino acids: CAWRQGTFYGYTF.

The rearrangement joins TRBV30 to TRBJ2-3, with TRBD2 as a possible D gene (5 bases). The CDR3 has 13 residues. V was pared by 4 bases and J by 7 bases, with 15 bases between. Germline V CDR1 and CDR2: GTSNPN, SVGIG (reference sequence). CDR3 region: CAWNRIGGYTQYF. The CDR3 DNA reads TGTGCCTGGAACCGGATAGGCGGGTATACGCAGTATTTT. Drawing the rest from reference TRBV30 and TRBJ2-3, the complete variable domain is SQTIHQWPATLVQPVGSPLSLECTVEGTSNPNLYWYRQAAGRGLQLLFYSVGIGQISSEVPQNLSASRPQDRQFILSSKKLLLSDSGFYLCAWNRIGGYTQYFGPGTRLTVL.

The chain is built from TRBV9 and TRBJ2-5; 7 bases line up with TRBD2. J lost 2 bases, V lost 0 bases, and 1 base had no gene match. In germline, CDR1 is SGDLS, CDR2 YYNGEE. The CDR3 contains 14 residues. Here the CDR3 reads CASSVGTSQETQYF. CDR3 sequence (DNA): TGTGCCAGCAGCGTAGGGACTAGTCAAGAGACCCAGTACTTC. The whole variable domain, filled in from reference TRBV9 and TRBJ2-5, reads DSGVTQTPKHLITATGQRVTLRCSPRSGDLSVYWYQQSLDQGLQFLIQYYNGEERAKGNILERFSAQQFPDLHSELNLSSLELGDSALYFCASSVGTSQETQYFGPGTRLLVL.

The rearrangement links TRBV3-1 (or the pseudogene TRBV3-2) to TRBJ2-7; no clear D. V lost 5 bases, J lost 0 bases, and 11 bases lay in between. The germline gives CDR1 LGHDT, CDR2 YNNKEL (reference sequence). CDR3 size: 14 residues. This CDR3 is CASSSTWSSYEQYF. CDR3 nucleotides: TGTGCCAGCAGCTCAACTTGGTCCTCCTACGAGCAGTACTTC.

This clone has just one count. This sequence joins TRBV20-1 and TRBJ2-3, with TRBD2 matching 14 bases. V lost 3 bases, J lost 5 bases, and 4 bases stayed unmatched. Looked up from germline, CDR1 is DFQATT and CDR2 is SNEGSKA (reference sequence). The CDR3 spans 15 residues. Written as DNA, the CDR3 is TGCAGTGCTAGTAGACTAGCGGGAGGGGGAGATACGCAGTATTTT. Its translation: CSASRLAGGGDTQYF.

The chain joins TRBV27 to TRBJ1-6; D might be TRBD1 (6 bases). The CDR3 covers 15 residues. V shed 3 bases and J shed 5 bases, with 11 bases lying between them. Germline V gene sequence: CDR1 MNHEY, CDR2 SMNVEV (reference sequence). This chain's CDR3 is CASSFYDRNNSPLHF. CDR3 coding DNA: TGTGCCAGCAGTTTCTACGACAGGAATAATTCACCCCTCCACTTT.

This chain uses TRBV9 with TRBJ1-3; D remains unclear. Trimming left V 0 bases short and J 4 bases short, with 8 bases between. Germline assignment: CDR1 SGDLS and CDR2 YYNGEE. CDR3 length: 14 residues. The CDR3 protein is CASSVEQKGNTIYF. The CDR3 bases are TGTGCCAGCAGCGTAGAACAGAAAGGAAACACCATATATTTT.